The source of this TCR beta chain is a study of T cell responses to AZD1222 COVID-19 vaccine. The assay was immunoSEQ multiplex PCR, and TCRdb's table has in-frame clones only and misses some. The table has 180,000 or so clones, roughly 89% seen once; the top ten hold roughly 1.7%. Comment on this clone: The target antigen is unknown.

Study-wide results and caveats: The span of vaccine-associated CD4 TCRs extended across spike, with dominance at 160-218 and 743-854. Repertoires were sampled only after the peak T cell response.

The sequence derives from an adult in good health. This specimen was peripheral blood, taken on day 0 of AZD1222 vaccination.

The CDR3 region is CASSWRGHYEQYF. The CDR3 region has the DNA TGTGCCAGCAGTTGGCGAGGGCACTACGAGCAGTACTTC. The rearrangement uses TRBV27 and TRBJ2-7; possibly TRBD2 for D (5 bases). The CDR3 has 13 residues. Looked up from germline, CDR1 is MNHEY and CDR2 is SMNVEV (reference sequence). The V end lost 4 bases, the J end lost 3 bases, and 10 bases lay between the germline ends.